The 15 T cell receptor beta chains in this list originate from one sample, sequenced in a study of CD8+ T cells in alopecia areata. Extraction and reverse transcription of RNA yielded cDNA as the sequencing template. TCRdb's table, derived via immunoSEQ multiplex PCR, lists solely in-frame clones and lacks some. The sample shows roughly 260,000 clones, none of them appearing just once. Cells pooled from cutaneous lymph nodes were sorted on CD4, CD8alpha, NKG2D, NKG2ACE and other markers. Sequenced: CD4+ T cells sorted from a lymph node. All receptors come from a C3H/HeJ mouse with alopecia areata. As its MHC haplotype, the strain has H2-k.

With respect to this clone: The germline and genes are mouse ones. Here the CDR3 reads CASGPTGGTSAETLYF. Partial CDR3 DNA: TGTGCCAGCGGGCCGACAGGGGGCACTAGTGCAGAA. The V gene is TRBV13-2, the J gene TRBJ2-3; 10 positions match TRBD1. With the read ending 4 residues before the CDR3 end, the germline J gene is used to fill in that end. Trimming at V came to 5 bases and at J to 0 bases, leaving 6 bases not matched to a gene. This CDR3 contains 16 residues. Looked up from germline, CDR1 is NNHNN and CDR2 is SYGAGS (reference sequence).

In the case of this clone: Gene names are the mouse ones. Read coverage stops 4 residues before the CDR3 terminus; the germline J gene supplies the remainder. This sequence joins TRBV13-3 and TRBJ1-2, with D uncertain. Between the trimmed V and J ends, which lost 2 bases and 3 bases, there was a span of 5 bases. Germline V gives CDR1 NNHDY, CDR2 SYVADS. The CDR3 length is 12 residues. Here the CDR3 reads CASSEQYSDYTF. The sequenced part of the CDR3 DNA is TGTGCCAGCAGTGAGCAGTACTCC.

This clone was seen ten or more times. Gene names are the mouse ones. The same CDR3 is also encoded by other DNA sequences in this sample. CDR3 sequence: CASSLVGANSDYTF. Incomplete CDR3 DNA: TGTGCCAGCTCTCTCGTGGGGGCAAACTCC. The chain has TRBV12-1 and TRBJ1-2, with D possibly being TRBD1 (5 bases). With the read ending 4 residues before the CDR3 end, the germline J gene is used to fill in that end. The V gene's germline CDR1 is SGHSN and CDR2 HYEKVE. V shed 0 bases and J shed 0 bases, with 7 bases lying between them. The CDR3 is made up of 14 amino acids.

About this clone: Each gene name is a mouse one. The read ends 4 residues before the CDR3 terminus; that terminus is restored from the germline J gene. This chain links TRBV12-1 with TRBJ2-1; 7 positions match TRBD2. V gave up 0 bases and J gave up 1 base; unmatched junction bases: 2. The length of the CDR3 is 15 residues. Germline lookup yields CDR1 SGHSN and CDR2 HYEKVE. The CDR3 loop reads CASSLSLGNYAEQFF. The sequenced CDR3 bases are TGTGCCAGCTCTCTCTCACTGGGGAACTATGCT. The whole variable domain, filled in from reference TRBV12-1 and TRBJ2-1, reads DSGVVQSPRHIIKEKGGRSVLTCIPISGHSNVVWYQQTLGKELKFLIQHYEKVERDKGFLPSRFSVQQFDDYHSEMNMSALELEDSAMYFCASSLSLGNYAEQFFGPGTRLTVL.

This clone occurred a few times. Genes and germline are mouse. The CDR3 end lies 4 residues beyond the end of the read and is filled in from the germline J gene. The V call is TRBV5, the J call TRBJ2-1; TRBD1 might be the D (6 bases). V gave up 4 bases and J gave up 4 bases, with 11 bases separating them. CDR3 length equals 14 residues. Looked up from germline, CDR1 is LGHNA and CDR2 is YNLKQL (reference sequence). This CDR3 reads CASSPRTVYAEQFF. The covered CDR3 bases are TGTGCCAGCAGCCCTCGGACAGTATATGCT.

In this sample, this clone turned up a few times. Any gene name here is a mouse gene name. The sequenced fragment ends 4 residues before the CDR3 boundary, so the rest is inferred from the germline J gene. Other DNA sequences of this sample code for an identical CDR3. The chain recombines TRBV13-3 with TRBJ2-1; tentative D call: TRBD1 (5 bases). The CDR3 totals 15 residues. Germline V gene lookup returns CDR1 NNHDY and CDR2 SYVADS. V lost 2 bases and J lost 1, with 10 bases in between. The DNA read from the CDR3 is TGTGCCAGCAGTGAGAGGGGAGGGAACTATGCT. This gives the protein CASSERGGNYA. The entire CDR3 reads CASSERGGNYAEQFF.

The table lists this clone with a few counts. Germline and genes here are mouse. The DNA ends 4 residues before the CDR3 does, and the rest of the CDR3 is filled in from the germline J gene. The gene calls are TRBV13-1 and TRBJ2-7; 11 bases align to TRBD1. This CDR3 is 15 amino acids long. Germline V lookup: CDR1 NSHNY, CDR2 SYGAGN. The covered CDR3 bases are TGTGCCAGCAGTGATCCGGGACAGGGGGGAGAT. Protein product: CASSDPGQGGD. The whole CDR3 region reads CASSDPGQGGDEQYF.

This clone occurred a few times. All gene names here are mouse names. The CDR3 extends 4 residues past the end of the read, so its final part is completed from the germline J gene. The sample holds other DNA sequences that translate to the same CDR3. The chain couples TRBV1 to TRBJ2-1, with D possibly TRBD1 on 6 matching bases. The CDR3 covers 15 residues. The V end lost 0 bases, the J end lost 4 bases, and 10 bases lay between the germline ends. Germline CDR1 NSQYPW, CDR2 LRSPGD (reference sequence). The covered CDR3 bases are TGCACCTGCAGTGCAGATCCAGGGGTTTATGCT. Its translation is CTCSADPGVYA. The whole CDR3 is CTCSADPGVYAEQFF.

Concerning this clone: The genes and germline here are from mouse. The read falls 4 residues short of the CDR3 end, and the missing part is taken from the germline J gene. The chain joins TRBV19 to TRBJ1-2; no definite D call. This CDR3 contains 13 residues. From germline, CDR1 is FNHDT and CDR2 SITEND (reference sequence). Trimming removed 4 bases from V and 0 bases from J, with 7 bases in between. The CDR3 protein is CASSVQTNSDYTF. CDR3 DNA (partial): TGTGCCAGCAGTGTGCAGACAAACTCC.

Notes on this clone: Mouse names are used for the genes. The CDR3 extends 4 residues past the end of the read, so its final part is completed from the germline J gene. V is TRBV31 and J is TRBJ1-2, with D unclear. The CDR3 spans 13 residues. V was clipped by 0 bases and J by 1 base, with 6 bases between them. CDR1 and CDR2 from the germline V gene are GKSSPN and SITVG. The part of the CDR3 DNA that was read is TGTGCCTGGAGTCTTTCCAGAAACTCC. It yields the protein CAWSLSRNS. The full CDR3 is CAWSLSRNSDYTF.

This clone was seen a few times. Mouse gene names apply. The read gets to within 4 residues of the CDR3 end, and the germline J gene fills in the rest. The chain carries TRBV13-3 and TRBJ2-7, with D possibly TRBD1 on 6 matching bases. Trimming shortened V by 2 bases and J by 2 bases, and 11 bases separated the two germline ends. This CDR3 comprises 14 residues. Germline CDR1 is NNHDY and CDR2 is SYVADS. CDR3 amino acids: CASSEEQGPYEQYF. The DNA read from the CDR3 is TGTGCCAGCAGTGAAGAACAGGGTCCCTAT.

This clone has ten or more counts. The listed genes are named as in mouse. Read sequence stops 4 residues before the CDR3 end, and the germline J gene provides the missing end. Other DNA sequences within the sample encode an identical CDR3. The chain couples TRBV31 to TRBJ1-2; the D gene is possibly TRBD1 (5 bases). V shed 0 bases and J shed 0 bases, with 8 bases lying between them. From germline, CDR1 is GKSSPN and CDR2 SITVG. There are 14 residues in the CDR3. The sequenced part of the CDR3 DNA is TGTGCCTGGAGTCTAGGACAAACAAACTCC. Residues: CAWSLGQTNS. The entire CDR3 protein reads CAWSLGQTNSDYTF. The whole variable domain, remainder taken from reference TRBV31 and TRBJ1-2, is AQTIHQWPVAEIKAVGSPLSLGCTIKGKSSPNLYWYWQATGGTLQQLFYSITVGQVESVVQLNLSASRPKDDQFILSTEKLLLSHSGFYLCAWSLGQTNSDYTFGSGTRLLVI.

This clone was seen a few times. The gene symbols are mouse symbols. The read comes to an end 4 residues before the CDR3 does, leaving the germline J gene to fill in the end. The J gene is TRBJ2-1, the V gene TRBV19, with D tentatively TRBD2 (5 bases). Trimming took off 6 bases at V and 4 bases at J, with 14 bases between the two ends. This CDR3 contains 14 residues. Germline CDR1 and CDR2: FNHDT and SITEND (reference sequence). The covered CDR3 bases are TGTGCCAGCACCCAGGACTCCTTTTATGCT. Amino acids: CASTQDSFYA. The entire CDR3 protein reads CASTQDSFYAEQFF.

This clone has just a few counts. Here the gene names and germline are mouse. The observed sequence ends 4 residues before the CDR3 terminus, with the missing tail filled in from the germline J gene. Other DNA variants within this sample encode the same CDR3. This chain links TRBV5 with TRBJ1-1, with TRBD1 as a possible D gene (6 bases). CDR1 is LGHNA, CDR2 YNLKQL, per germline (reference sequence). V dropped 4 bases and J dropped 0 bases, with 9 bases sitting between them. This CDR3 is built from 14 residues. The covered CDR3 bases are TGTGCCAGCAGCCCGACAGGAGCAAACACA. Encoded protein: CASSPTGANT. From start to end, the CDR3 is CASSPTGANTEVFF.

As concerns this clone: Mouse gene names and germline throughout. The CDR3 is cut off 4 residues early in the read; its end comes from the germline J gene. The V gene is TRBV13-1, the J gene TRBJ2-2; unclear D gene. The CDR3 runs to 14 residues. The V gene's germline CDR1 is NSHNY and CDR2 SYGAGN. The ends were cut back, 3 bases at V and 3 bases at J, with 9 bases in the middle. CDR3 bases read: TGTGCCAGCAGTGCAGATAGGGACACCGGG. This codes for CASSADRDTG. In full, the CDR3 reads CASSADRDTGQLYF.